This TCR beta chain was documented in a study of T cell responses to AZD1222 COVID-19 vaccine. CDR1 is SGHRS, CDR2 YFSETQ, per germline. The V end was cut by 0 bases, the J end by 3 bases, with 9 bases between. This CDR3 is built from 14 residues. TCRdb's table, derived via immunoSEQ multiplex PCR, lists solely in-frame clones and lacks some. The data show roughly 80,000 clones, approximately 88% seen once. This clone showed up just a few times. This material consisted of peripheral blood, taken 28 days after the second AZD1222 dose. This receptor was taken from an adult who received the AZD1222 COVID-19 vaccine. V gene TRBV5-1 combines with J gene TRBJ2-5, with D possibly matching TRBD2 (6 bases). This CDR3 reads CASSLVGGEETQYF. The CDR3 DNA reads TGCGCCAGCAGCTTGGTGGGGGGAGAAGAGACCCAGTACTTC.